This TCR beta chain emerged from a study of siplizumab effects on memory and regulatory T cells (dated by TCRdb to between 2018 and 2021). Background for the entire study: The effect of the anti-CD2 antibody siplizumab on alloreactive T-cell subsets was examined in allogeneic mixed lymphocyte reactions constructed from human PBMCs. General findings and caveats noted by the study authors: Greater diversity appeared to be present in unstimulated naive T cells than in memory T cells, and a substantial contribution to the alloresponse seemed to be made by naive cells. Whether proliferating Tregs from siplizumab cultures were suppressive was not functionally confirmed. Siplizumab significantly reduced the cumulative frequency of alloreactive sequences traceable to unstimulated CD4+ memory T cells. Because sequences below about 10^-5 frequency were poorly captured, only a minor fraction of alloreactive clones could be mapped to unstimulated subsets. Among mappable alloreactive CD4+ clones, the Treg-derived fraction averaged nearly 70% with siplizumab versus about 27% in control reactions. A naive or memory phenotype could not be assigned to roughly 80-97% of proliferating CD4+ or CD8+ clones.

The method behind the library was the immunoSEQ multiplex PCR assay. The deep sequencing platform assayed around 95,000 TCR templates per sample. Genomic DNA extracted from sorted T cells was used for TCRbeta CDR3 sequencing. The study's processing was this. The R programming language was used for clonal analysis of TCRbeta CDR3 data. Alloreactive CD4+ and CD8+ clones were identified by comparing unstimulated samples to CFSE-low samples taken after the reaction. Regulatory or non-regulatory origin of alloreactive CD4+ clones was assigned by matching sequences to the sorted unstimulated Treg and non-Treg repertoires. This immuneACCESS table, as held by TCRdb, lists in-frame sequences with V and J called but not all clones. Of the missing ones, under half trace to an unresolved V gene in checked studies; the others have no known cause. V and J calls and clone size are copied from that table; D and trimming were computed from the DNA. Present in this sample are roughly 64,000 clones, about 96% of which were seen just once. 0.095% of the sample lies in the top ten.

From the cysteine through the phenylalanine, the CDR3 covers 12 amino acids. The retained sequence is limited to the CDR3, 36 bases, with the frame set at the first base. Trimming takes 2 bases from V and 6 bases from J, and the germline ends sit 7 bases apart. The germline V gene provides CDR1 MGHDK and CDR2 SYGVNS. This clone was detected once. Its specific antigen is unknown. No per-base quality is available; no much larger clone lies one base away. Additional sequencing covered unstimulated subsets from three donor pairs, namely CD8+ effector memory, CD4+ naive, CD8+ TEMRA, CD4+ memory and CD8+ naive. Sorted unstimulated T cells and proliferating T cells recovered from mixed lymphocyte reactions were subjected to TCRbeta CDR3 sequencing. Fresh whole blood from 9 to 11 HLA-typed healthy donors was used to isolate PBMCs.

The chain is made from TRBV25-1 and TRBJ1-1; the D gene remains uncertain. The sequenced material came from naive CD8+ T cells sorted from blood. The cell subset or site label, as the study defines it: unstimulated naive T cells. The sequence was collected from a human donor in good health. The DNA sequence is as follows: TGTGCCAGCAGTGAAAGGGCAGCTGAAGCTTTCTTT. Translated, this gives CASSERAAEAFF. Extended through the reference TRBV25-1 and TRBJ1-1 proteins, this CDR3 yields the full variable domain: EADIYQTPRYLVIGTGKKITLECSQTMGHDKMYWYQQDPGMELHLIHYSYGVNSTEKGDLSSESTVSRIRTEHFPLTLESARPSHTSQYLCASSERAAEAFFGQGTRLTVV.